This T cell receptor (beta chain) was observed in a study of post-analysis software for immune sequencing data (dated by TCRdb to the mid-2010s). Regarding the research as a whole: The recorded disease courses included relapsing-remitting, secondary progressive and progressive-relapsing multiple sclerosis, and some patients had no subtype annotation. A subset of samples was prepared in parallel using single-end sample barcoding, then pooled and co-amplified after Illumina adapter ligation. Patient repertoires were compared against roughly 11 previously published healthy control repertoires from donors aged roughly 6 to 28 years. The full study reports these points: Patients showed significantly higher frequencies than controls for about five TRBV segments, among them TRBV5-6, TRBV5-1 and TRBV20-1. The control group was slightly older than the multiple sclerosis patient group. Direct clustering with F measure revealed strong co-clustering of samples prepared in the same batch, which led to a batch-effect correction. Significantly lower normalized Chao1 diversity was found in multiple sclerosis patients than in controls, suggesting substantial peripheral T-cell clonal expansion.

Receptors were amplified or captured by PCR. The instrument given in TCRdb is Illumina HiSeq 2500. To reduce PCR and sequencing biases, unique molecular identifiers were incorporated into the TCR beta cDNA libraries. Per 1 to 10 million input T cells, 500,000 or so cDNA molecules were obtained, such that each molecule approximated one T cell. The patient libraries were prepared and sequenced using the same protocol as the earlier healthy control dataset. Within a given batch, samples were prepared together, multiplexed and sequenced on the same HiSeq lane. The source study handled its data this way. Raw barcoded reads were processed with MIGEC, and single-read molecular identifier groups were discarded before consensus assembly and CDR3 extraction. Clonotype tables were post-analysed with VDJtools, and diversity was normalized by down-sampling all datasets to the smallest sample size. Repertoire overlap clustering matched CDR3 amino acid but not nucleotide sequences to correct batch-related cross-sample contamination. TCRdb reran the public reads through fastp at Q25 and MiXCR, keeping productive beta chains. CDR3 protein duplicates are merged, each entry listing the most common genes and DNA. The V and J calls shown here were made by TCRdb, not taken from the authors' results. A total of hundreds of thousands of distinct CDR3 sequences appear in this sample, about 27% of them only once. Under 0.7% of the sample is held by the ten biggest clonotypes.

To demonstrate the VDJtools post-analysis software, TCR beta repertoires were profiled from the peripheral blood of more than ten young patients with multiple sclerosis. The multiple sclerosis patients were children and adolescents ranging in age from roughly 6 to 16 years. V gives up 5 bases and J gives up 6 bases, and the segment between their germline ends measures 11 bases. CDR1 and CDR2, looked up from the germline V gene, are LGHNT and FRNRAP. Its CDR3 holds 13 amino acids, cysteine through phenylalanine. Of the read, only the CDR3 DNA is kept; its 39 bases are in frame from base 1. Notes on this clonotype: Its antigen remains undetermined. No base quality information exists; no much larger clone differs at one position.

Specimen: blood. The sequence derives from a girl aged 10 to 17 with multiple sclerosis. This sequence uses TRBV12-5 and TRBJ2-1, with the D gene not clear enough to name. The DNA is as follows: TGTGCTAGTGGTAACAGTGCTTCCAATGAGCAGTTCTTC. Its product reads: CASGNSASNEQFF. With the portions outside the CDR3 filled from the reference TRBV12-5 and TRBJ2-1 genes, the complete variable region becomes DARVTQTPRHKVTEMGQEVTMRCQPILGHNTVFWYRQTMMQGLELLAYFRNRAPLDDSGMPKDRFSAEMPDATLATLKIQPSEPRDSAVYFCASGNSASNEQFFGPGTRLTVL.